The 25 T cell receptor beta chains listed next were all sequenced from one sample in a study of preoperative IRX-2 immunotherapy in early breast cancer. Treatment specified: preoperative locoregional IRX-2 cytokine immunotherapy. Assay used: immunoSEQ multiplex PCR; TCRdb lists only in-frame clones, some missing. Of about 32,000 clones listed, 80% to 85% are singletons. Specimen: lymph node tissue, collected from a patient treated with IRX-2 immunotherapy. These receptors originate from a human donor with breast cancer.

This CDR3 is CASSPYRASQPQHF. The DNA of the CDR3 is TGTGCCAGCTCACCATATCGAGCGTCTCAGCCCCAGCATTTT. V gene TRBV18 combines with J gene TRBJ1-5, with D hard to call. Trimming removed 2 bases at V and 6 bases at J, with 11 bases between. The length of the CDR3 is 14 residues. Germline lookup yields CDR1 KGHSH and CDR2 LQKENI. Supplemented by reference TRBV18 and TRBJ1-5, the full variable domain reads NAGVMQNPRHLVRRRGQEARLRCSPMKGHSHVYWYRQLPEEGLKFMVYLQKENIIDESGMPKERFSAEFPKEGPSILRIQQVVRGDSAAYFCASSPYRASQPQHFGDGTRLSIL.

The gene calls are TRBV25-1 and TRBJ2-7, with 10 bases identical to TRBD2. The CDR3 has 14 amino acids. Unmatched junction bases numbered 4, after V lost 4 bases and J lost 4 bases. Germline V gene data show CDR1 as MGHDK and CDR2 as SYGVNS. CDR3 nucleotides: TGTGCCAGCAGTGGACTAGCGGGTTTGTACGAGCAGTACTTC. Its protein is CASSGLAGLYEQYF.

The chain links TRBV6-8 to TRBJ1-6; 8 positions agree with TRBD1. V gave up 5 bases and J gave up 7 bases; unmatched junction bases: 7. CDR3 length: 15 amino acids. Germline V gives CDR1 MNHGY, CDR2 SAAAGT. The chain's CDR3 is CASSTNRGENSPLHF. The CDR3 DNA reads TGTGCCAGCAGTACGAACAGGGGGGAGAATTCACCCCTCCACTTT.

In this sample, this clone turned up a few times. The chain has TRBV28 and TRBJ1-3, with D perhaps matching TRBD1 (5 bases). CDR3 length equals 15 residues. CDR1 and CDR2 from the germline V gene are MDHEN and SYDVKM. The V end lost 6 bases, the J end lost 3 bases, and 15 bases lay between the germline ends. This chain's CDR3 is CASSWVGLVGNTIYF. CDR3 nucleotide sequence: TGTGCCAGCAGCTGGGTGGGGCTCGTTGGAAACACCATATATTTT.

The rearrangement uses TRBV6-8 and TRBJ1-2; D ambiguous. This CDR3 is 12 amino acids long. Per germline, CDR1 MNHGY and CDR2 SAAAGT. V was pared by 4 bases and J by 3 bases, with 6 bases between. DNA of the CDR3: TGTGCCAGCAGTTCCAATGACTATGGCTACACCTTC. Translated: CASSSNDYGYTF.

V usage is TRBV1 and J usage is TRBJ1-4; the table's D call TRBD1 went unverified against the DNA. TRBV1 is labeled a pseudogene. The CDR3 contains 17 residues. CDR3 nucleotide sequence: TGCGCCAGCAGCCAAGAATTTTGGGGACAGGGTGATGAAAAACTGTTTTTT. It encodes CASSQEFWGQGDEKLFF.

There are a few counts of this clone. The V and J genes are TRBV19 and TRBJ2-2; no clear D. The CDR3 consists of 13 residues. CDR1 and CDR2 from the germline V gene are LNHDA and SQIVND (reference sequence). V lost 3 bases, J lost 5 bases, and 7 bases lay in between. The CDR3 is CASSIAGTGELFF. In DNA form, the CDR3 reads TGTGCCAGTAGTATTGCCGGGACCGGGGAGCTGTTTTTT.

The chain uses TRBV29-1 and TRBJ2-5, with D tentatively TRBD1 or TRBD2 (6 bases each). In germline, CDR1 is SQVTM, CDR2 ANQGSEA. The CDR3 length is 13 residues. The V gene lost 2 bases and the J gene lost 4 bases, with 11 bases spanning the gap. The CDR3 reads CSVETGAGETQYF. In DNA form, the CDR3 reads TGCAGCGTTGAAACGGGGGCTGGAGAGACCCAGTACTTC.

The CDR3, as DNA: TGTGCCAGTAAGATCCAGGGGGCGCCTAAACAGTTCTTC. Its protein product is CASKIQGAPKQFF. The V gene is TRBV19, the J gene TRBJ2-1; 8 bases are shared with TRBD1. The V and J ends lost 7 bases and 13 bases, in that order; junction bases with no gene match: 12. This CDR3 spans 13 amino acids. Germline CDR1 reads LNHDA; CDR2 reads SQIVND (reference sequence). Filled out from reference TRBV19 and TRBJ2-1, the complete variable domain reads DGGITQSPKYLFRKEGQNVTLSCEQNLNHDAMYWYRQDPGQGLRLIYYSQIVNDFQKGDIAEGYSVSREKKESFPLTVTSAQKNPTAFYLCASKIQGAPKQFFGPGTRLTVL.

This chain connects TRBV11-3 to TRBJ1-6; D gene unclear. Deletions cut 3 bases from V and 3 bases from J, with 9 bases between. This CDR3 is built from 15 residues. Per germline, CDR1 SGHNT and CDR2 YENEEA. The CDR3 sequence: CASSLFGSYNSPLHF. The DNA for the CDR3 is TGTGCCAGCAGCTTGTTTGGCAGCTATAATTCACCCCTCCACTTT.

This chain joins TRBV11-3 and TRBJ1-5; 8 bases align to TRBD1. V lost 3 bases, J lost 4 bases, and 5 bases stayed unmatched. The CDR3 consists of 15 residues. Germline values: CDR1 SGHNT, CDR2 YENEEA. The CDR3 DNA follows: TGTGCCAGCAGCTTGAGGACAGGGAGGAATCAGCCCCAGCATTTT. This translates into CASSLRTGRNQPQHF.

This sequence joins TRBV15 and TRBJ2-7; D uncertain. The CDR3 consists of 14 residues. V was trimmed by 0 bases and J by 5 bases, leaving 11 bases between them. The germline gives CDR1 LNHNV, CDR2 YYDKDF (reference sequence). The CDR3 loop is CATSRDPSLDEQYF. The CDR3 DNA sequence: TGTGCCACCAGCAGAGACCCTTCTTTGGACGAGCAGTACTTC.

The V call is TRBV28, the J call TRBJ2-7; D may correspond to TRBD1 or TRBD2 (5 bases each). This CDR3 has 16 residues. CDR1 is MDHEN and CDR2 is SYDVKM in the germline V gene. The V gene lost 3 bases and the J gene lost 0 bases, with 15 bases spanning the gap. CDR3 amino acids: CASSFGGFDISYEQYF. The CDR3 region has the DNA TGTGCCAGCAGTTTTGGGGGATTCGATATCTCCTACGAGCAGTACTTC.

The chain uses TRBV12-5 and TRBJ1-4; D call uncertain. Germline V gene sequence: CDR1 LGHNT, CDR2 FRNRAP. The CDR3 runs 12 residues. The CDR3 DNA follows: TGTGCCAGCGGCCCCCAGGCCGAAAAACTGTTTTTT. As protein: CASGPQAEKLFF.

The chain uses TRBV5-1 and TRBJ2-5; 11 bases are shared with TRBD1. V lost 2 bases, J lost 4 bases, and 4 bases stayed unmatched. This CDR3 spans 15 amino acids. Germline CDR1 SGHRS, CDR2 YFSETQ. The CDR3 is CASSFFGTGGETQYF. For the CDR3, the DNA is TGCGCCAGCAGCTTCTTCGGGACAGGGGGAGAGACCCAGTACTTC.

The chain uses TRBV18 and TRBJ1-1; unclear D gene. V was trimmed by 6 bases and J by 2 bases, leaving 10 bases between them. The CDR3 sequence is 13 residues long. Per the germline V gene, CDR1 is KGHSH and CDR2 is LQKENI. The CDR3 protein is CASSLGLNTEAFF. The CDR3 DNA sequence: TGTGCCAGCTCCCTTGGCCTCAACACTGAAGCTTTCTTT.

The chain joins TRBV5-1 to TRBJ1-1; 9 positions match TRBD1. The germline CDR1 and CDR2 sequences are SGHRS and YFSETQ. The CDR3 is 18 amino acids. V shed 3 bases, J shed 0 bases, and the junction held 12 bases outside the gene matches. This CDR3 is CASSSIHRGPEMNTEAFF. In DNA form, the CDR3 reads TGCGCCAGCAGCTCGATCCACAGGGGGCCAGAAATGAACACTGAAGCTTTCTTT.

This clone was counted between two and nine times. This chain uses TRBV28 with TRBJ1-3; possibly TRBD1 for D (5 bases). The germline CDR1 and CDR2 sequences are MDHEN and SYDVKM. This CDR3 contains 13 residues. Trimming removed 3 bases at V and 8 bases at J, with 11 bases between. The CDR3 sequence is CASSFSRADTIYF. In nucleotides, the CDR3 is TGTGCCAGCAGTTTCTCCAGGGCTGACACCATATATTTT. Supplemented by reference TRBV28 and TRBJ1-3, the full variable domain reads DVKVTQSSRYLVKRTGEKVFLECVQDMDHENMFWYRQDPGLGLRLIYFSYDVKMKEKGDIPEGYSVSREKKERFSLILESASTNQTSMYLCASSFSRADTIYFGEGSWLTVV.

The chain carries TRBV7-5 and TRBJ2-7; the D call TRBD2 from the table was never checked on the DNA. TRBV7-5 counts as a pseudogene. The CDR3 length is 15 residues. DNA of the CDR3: TGTGCCAGCAGCCCTTTGCGGGGAGCCTCCTACGAGCAGTACTTC. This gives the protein CASSPLRGASYEQYF.

The chain's CDR3 is CASRYSGAYNEQFF. The CDR3 DNA is TGTGCCAGCAGGTATAGCGGGGCCTACAATGAGCAGTTCTTC. The chain employs TRBV6-9 and TRBJ2-1; 8 positions match TRBD2. This CDR3 region has 14 residues. V lost 6 bases and J lost 2; bases outside the gene matches: 3. Germline CDR1 MNHGY, CDR2 SVAAGI.

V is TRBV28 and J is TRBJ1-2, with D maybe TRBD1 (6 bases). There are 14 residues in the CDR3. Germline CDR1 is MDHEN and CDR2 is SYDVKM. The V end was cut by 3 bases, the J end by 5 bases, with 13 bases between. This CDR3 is CASSFPGGGYGYTF. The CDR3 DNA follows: TGTGCCAGCAGTTTCCCGGGGGGCGGGTATGGCTACACCTTC.

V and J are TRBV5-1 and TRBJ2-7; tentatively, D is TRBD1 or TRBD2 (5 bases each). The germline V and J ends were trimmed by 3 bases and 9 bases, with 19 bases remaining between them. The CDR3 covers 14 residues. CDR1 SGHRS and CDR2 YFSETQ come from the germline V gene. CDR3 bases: TGCGCCAGCAGCTCCAGGGACCCAGGCACCCGGCAGTACTTC. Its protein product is CASSSRDPGTRQYF.

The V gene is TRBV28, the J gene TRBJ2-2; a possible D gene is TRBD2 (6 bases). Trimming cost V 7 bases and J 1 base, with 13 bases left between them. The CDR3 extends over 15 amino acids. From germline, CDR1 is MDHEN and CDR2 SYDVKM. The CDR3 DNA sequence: TGTGCCAGCAAGGGAGGAAGGGTGAACACCGGGGAGCTGTTTTTT. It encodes CASKGGRVNTGELFF.

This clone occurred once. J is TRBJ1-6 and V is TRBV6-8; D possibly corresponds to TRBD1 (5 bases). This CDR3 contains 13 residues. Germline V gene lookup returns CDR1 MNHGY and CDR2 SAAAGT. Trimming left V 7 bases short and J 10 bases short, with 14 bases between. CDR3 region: CASTTGGVSPLHF. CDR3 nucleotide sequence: TGTGCCAGCACTACAGGCGGGGTCTCACCCCTCCACTTT.

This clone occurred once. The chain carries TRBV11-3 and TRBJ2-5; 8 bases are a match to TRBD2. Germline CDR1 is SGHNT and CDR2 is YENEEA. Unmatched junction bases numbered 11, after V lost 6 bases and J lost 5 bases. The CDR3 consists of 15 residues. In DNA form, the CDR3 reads TGTGCCAGCAGGAGTGGCGGGAGGAGAGCTGAGACCCAGTACTTC. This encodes CASRSGGRRAETQYF.